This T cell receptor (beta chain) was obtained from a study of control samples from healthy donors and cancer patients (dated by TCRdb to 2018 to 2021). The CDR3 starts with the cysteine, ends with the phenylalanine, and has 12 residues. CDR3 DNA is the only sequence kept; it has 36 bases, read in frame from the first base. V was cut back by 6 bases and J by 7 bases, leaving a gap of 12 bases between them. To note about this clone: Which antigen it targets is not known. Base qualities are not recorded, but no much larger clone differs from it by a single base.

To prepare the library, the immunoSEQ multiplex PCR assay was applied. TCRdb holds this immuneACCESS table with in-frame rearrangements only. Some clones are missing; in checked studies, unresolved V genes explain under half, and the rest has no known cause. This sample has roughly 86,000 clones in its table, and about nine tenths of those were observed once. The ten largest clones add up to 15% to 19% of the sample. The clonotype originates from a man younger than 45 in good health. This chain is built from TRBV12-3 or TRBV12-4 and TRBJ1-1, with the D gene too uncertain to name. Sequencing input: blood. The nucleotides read TGTGCCAGCAGCACTGGGAGGGTTGAAGCTTTCTTT. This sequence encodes CASSTGRVEAFF.